This TCR beta chain derives from a study of regulatory T cells in long-lasting Graves disease. This clonotype was seen a few times. V was trimmed by 0 bases and J by 0 bases, leaving 8 bases between them. The CDR3 contains 15 residues. Germline V lookup: CDR1 MNHEY, CDR2 SVGAGI. Time point noted: newly diagnosed GD, antithyroid drugs for less than 3 months. From RNA extracted from PBMCs, the TCR library was made. Graves' disease diagnoses followed American Thyroid Association guidelines. According to the study, TCR beta libraries were built with iRepertoire HTBI primers and CDR3-region Arm-PCR. TCRdb recomputed calls from the multiplex PCR reads with MiXCR, one row per CDR3 protein. The table lists around 320,000 distinct CDR3 sequences, approximately 15% of them singletons. These data were likewise used in another study, on T cells in Graves' hyperthyroidism and ophthalmopathy. That paper notes: Researchers ran a first-round RT-PCR on the TCR CDR3 using the HTBI primer set. The model forecast ophthalmopathy, anticipating it by a median approximately 6.1 months before onset.

This receptor was taken from a man aged 35 to 55 with Graves disease. The sequences come from peripheral blood mononuclear cells (PBMCs), collected at new diagnosis, from a patient treated with antithyroid drugs. J is TRBJ1-1 and V is TRBV6-5, with D unclear. The CDR3 sequence: CASSYSAVMNTEAFF. The CDR3 DNA follows: TGTGCCAGCAGTTACTCCGCAGTAATGAACACTGAAGCTTTCTTT.